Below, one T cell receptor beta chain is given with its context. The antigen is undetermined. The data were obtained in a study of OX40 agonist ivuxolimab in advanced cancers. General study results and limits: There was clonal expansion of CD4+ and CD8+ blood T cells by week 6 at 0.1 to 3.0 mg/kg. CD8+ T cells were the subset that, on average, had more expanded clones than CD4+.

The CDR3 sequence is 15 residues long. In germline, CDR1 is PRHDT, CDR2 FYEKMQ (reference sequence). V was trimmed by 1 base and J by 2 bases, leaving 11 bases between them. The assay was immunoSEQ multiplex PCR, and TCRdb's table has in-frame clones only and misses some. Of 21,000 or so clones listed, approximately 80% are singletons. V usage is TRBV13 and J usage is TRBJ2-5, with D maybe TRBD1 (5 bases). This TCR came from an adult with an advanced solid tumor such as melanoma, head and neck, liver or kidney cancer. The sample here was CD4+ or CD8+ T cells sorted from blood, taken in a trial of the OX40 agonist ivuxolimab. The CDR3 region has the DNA TGTGCCAGCAGCTTAGCTTTTCAGGGTCAAGAGACCCAGTACTTC. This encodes CASSLAFQGQETQYF.